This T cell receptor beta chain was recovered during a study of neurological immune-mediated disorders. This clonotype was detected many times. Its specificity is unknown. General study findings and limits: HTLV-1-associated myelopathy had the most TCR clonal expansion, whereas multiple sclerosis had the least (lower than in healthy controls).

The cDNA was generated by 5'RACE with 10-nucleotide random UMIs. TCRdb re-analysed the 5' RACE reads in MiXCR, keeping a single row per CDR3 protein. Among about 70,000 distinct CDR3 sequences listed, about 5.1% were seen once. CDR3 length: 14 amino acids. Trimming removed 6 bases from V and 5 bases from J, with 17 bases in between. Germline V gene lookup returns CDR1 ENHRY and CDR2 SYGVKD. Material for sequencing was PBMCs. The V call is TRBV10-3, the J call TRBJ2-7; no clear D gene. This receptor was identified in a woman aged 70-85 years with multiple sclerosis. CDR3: CAIRIDGSSNEQYF. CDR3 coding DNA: TGTGCCATCAGAATAGACGGTTCAAGCAACGAGCAGTACTTC.